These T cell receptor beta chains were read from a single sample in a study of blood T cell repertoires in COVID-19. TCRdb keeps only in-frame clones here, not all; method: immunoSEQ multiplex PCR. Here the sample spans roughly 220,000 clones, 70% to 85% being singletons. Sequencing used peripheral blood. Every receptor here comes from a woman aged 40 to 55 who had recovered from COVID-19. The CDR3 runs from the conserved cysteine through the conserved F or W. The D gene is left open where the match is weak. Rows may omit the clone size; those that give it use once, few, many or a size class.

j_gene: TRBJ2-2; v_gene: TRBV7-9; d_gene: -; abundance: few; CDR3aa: CASSLGLGAGELFF; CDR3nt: TGTGCCAGCAGCTTAGGTCTCGGTGCCGGGGAGCTGTTTTTT
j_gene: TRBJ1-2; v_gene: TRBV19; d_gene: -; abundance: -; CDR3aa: CATTQGSGGYTF; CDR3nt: TGTGCCACTACGCAGGGGTCAGGAGGCTACACCTTC
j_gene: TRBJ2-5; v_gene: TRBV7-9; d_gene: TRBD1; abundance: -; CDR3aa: CASTYGQGKTQYF; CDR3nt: TGTGCCAGCACCTATGGACAGGGGAAGACCCAGTACTTC
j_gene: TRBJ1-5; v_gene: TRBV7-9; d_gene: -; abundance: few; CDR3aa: CASSPRSSDRPQHF; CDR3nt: TGTGCCAGCAGCCCCCGGTCGTCCGATCGGCCCCAGCATTTT
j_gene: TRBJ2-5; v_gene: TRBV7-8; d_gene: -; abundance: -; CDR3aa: CASSPLAETQYF; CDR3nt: TGTGCCAGCAGCCCACTAGCAGAGACCCAGTACTTC
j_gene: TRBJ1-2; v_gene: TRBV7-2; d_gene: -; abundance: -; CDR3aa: CASSLGRHRSYTF; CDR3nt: TGTGCCAGCAGCTTAGGGCGACACAGGTCCTACACCTTC
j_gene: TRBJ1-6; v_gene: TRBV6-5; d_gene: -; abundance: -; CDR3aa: CASSQRSSYNSPLHF; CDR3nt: TGTGCCAGCAGTCAGAGGAGCTCCTATAATTCACCCCTCCACTTT
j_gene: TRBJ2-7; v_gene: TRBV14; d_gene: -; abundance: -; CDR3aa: CASSLSLRGHQAEQYF; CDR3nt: TGTGCCAGCAGCCTTTCATTAAGGGGACACCAAGCGGAGCAGTACTTC
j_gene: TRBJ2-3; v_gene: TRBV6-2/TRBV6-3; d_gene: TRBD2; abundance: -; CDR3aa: CASSSPTRTSGLNLSTDTQYF; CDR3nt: TGTGCCAGCAGTTCACCCACTAGGACTAGCGGGTTGAACCTTAGCACAGATACGCAGTATTTT
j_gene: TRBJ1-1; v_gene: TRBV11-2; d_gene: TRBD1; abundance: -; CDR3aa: CASSLVLGQGGTEAFF; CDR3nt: TGTGCCAGCAGCTTAGTTTTGGGACAGGGAGGGACTGAAGCTTTCTTT